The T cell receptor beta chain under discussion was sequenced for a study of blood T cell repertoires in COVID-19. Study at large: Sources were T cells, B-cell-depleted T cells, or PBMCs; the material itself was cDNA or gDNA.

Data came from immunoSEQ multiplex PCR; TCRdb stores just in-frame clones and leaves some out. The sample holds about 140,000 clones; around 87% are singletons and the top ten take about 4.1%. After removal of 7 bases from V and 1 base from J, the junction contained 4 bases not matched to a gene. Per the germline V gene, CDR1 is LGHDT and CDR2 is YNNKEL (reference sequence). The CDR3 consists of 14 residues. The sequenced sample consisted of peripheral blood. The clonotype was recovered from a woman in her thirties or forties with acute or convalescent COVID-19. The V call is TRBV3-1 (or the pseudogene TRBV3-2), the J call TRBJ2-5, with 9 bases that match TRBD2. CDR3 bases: TGTGCCAGCAATAGCGGGGGACTCCAAGAGACCCAGTACTTC. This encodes CASNSGGLQETQYF.